Shown below are 13 T cell receptor beta chains from a single sample sequenced in a study of blood T cells in healthy people across ages. The authors ran a second PCR of roughly 6 to 12 cycles using a sample-barcoded 5' primer and a J-beta primer mix. TCRdb redid the calling of the 5' RACE reads with MiXCR, one entry per CDR3 protein. In the table there are fewer than 800,000 distinct CDR3 sequences, roughly 25% of which are singletons. The same sample was also studied in work on T cells of mothers and their children.

The specimen sequenced was blood. The receptors come from a boy aged 5-17 years in good health.

The J gene is TRBJ2-3, the V gene TRBV24-1, with 9 bases identical to TRBD2. Unmatched junction bases numbered 26, after V lost 8 bases and J lost 6 bases. CDR1 KGHDR and CDR2 SFDVKD come from the germline V gene. The CDR3 extends over 20 amino acids. The CDR3 here is CATTRKEREVKHIGKDTQYF. The CDR3 bases are TGTGCCACCACGAGGAAAGAGCGGGAGGTAAAGCACATCGGGAAGGATACGCAGTATTTT.

The sample holds a few counts of this clonotype. A read error may account for a junction end that differs from germline. The V call is TRBV6-2 or TRBV6-3, the J call TRBJ2-7; 9 bases align to TRBD2. This CDR3 has 16 residues. Germline loops: CDR1 MNHEY, CDR2 SVGEGT. DNA for the CDR3: TGTGCCAGCGAAGGGACTAGCACGGATCGAGGCTACGAGCAGTGCTTC. Its protein is CASEGTSTDRGYEQCF.

This chain joins TRBV12-3 or TRBV12-4 and TRBJ1-2; 8 bases fit TRBD1. With 6 bases clipped from V and 6 bases from J, the junction kept 6 bases outside the gene matches. The CDR3 contains 13 residues. The CDR3 region has the DNA TGTGCCAGCAGCGGCGGGACAGGCGATGGCTACACCTTC. Translating gives CASSGGTGDGYTF.

V gene TRBV28 combines with J gene TRBJ1-5, with 7 bases that match TRBD1. Germline-derived CDR1 and CDR2 are MDHEN and SYDVKM. The V gene end was trimmed by 6 bases and the J gene end by 5 bases; junction bases not matched to a gene: 13. The CDR3 has 16 residues. Here the CDR3 DNA reads TGTGCCAGCAGATTAAGCTCGGAGGGGGCTCATCAGCCCCAGCATTTT. It is translated as CASRLSSEGAHQPQHF.

The rearrangement joins TRBV3-1 to TRBJ2-5; tentatively, D is TRBD1 (5 bases). Trimming pared 7 bases from V and 1 base from J, leaving 10 bases between. This CDR3 contains 13 residues. CDR1 and CDR2 from the germline V gene are LGHDT and YNNKEL (reference sequence). The CDR3, as DNA: TGTGCCAGCAACCGACAGACCCAAGAGACCCAGTACTTC. Protein sequence: CASNRQTQETQYF.

Only a few counts were recorded for this clonotype. The V call is TRBV24-1, the J call TRBJ2-1, with 7 bases lining up with TRBD1. V shed 2 bases and J 3 bases; nucleotides not matched to a gene: 6. The CDR3 is 16 residues long. The V gene's germline CDR1 is KGHDR and CDR2 SFDVKD. The CDR3 is CATSDSKGALYNEQFF. CDR3 coding DNA: TGTGCCACCAGTGATTCGAAGGGGGCCCTCTACAATGAGCAGTTCTTC.

This clonotype turned up a few times. The V and J genes are TRBV20-1 and TRBJ2-3; D gene unclear. CDR1 and CDR2 from the germline V gene are DFQATT and SNEGSKA (reference sequence). Trimming shortened V by 3 bases and J by 4 bases, and 11 bases separated the two germline ends. The CDR3 is 13 residues long. The CDR3 loop is CSARKAIADTQYF. In DNA, the CDR3 is TGCAGTGCTAGGAAGGCAATCGCAGATACGCAGTATTTT.

This chain uses TRBV4-3 with TRBJ2-2, with 9 positions matching TRBD1. The V and J ends lost 1 base and 2 bases, in that order; junction bases with no gene match: 2. This CDR3 region has 16 residues. The germline V gene has CDR1 LGHNA and CDR2 YSLEER. CDR3 DNA: TGCGCCAGCAGCCAAGGGGACAGGGCAAACACCGGGGAGCTGTTTTTT. It codes for CASSQGDRANTGELFF.

The chain employs TRBV29-1 and TRBJ1-4; D unclear. The V end lost 7 bases, the J end lost 8 bases, and 11 bases lay between the germline ends. The CDR3 is 11 residues long. Germline CDR1 SQVTM, CDR2 ANQGSEA. Here the CDR3 DNA reads TGCAGCGGTGTAACCTCGGAAAAACTGTTTTTT. It is translated as CSGVTSEKLFF.

The V and J genes are TRBV6-4 and TRBJ2-3, with a weak D call TRBD2 (6 bases). Germline loops: CDR1 MRHNA, CDR2 SNTAGT. Between the trimmed V and J ends, which lost 5 bases and 4 bases, there was a span of 19 bases. This CDR3 is 16 amino acids long. The CDR3 DNA sequence: TGTGCCAGCAGTCCGCGGGGTGGGAGTCGGGCAGATACGCAGTATTTT. It codes for CASSPRGGSRADTQYF.

The rearrangement joins TRBV11-2 to TRBJ2-5; weak D call: TRBD2 (6 bases). CDR1 and CDR2 from the germline V gene are SGHAT and FQNNGV. CDR3 size: 15 residues. Trimming cost V 5 bases and J 0 bases, with 13 bases left between them. As DNA, the CDR3 is TGTGCCAGCAGCCCCGGGGGAACGTACCAAGAGACCCAGTACTTC. This codes for CASSPGGTYQETQYF.

This clonotype has a single count. The V and J genes are TRBV5-1 and TRBJ2-3; 9 nucleotides agree with TRBD1. The CDR3 runs 15 residues. CDR1 SGHRS and CDR2 YFSETQ come from the germline V gene. V gave up 1 base and J gave up 8 bases; unmatched junction bases: 8. The CDR3 DNA sequence: TGCGCCAGCAGCTTGAATATGGACAGGGGTGGTACGCAGTATTTT. This codes for CASSLNMDRGGTQYF.

This clonotype was observed at least ten times. The rearrangement uses TRBV6-6 and TRBJ1-3, with D perhaps TRBD1 (5 bases). Germline assignment: CDR1 MNHNY and CDR2 SVGAGI (reference sequence). The ends were cut back, 6 bases at V and 3 bases at J, with 18 bases in the middle. The CDR3 totals 16 residues. CDR3 sequence (DNA): TGTGCCAGCAGAAGGGGAGTAACCTTGGGTGGAAACACCATATATTTT. This sequence encodes CASRRGVTLGGNTIYF.